The present TCR beta chain was sequenced within a study of human T cells and chemical hapten exposure. Study as a whole: Weekly diphenylcyclopropenone doses were given to patients' scalps across the approximately 24-week study. Small discrepancies in pooled library volume mainly accounted for the varying TCR yields per sample.

Time point noted: patch test 3, about 24 weeks after DPC sensitization. As for treatment: therapeutic diphenylcyclopropenone sensitization with weekly scalp DPC. General study findings and limits: Versus controls, significantly more large CDR3 similarity clusters arose from expanded TCRs. Once DPC sensitization occurred, TCRs above 1 in 1000 frequency showed no change.

Of note for this clonotype: Its antigen is not identified.

In germline, CDR1 is MNHEY, CDR2 SVGEGT. CDR3 length equals 17 residues. V was cut by 5 bases and J by 4 bases, with 23 bases left in between. TCRdb redid the calling of the RACE reads with MiXCR, one entry per CDR3 protein. The sample gives tens of thousands of distinct CDR3 sequences, 11% of which show up once; 1.4% is in the top ten. This specimen was whole blood, taken in connection with sensitization to the hapten diphenylcyclopropenone (DPC). The rearrangement joins TRBV6-2 or TRBV6-3 to TRBJ1-1; D not certain. The sequence was collected from a woman aged 50 to 65 with alopecia areata. Some clones in this sample may be carry-over from other donors' samples. The CDR3 is CASSRTDLAPLGTEAFF. The CDR3 nucleotides are TGTGCCAGCAGTCGCACCGACTTAGCCCCACTGGGCACTGAAGCTTTCTTT.